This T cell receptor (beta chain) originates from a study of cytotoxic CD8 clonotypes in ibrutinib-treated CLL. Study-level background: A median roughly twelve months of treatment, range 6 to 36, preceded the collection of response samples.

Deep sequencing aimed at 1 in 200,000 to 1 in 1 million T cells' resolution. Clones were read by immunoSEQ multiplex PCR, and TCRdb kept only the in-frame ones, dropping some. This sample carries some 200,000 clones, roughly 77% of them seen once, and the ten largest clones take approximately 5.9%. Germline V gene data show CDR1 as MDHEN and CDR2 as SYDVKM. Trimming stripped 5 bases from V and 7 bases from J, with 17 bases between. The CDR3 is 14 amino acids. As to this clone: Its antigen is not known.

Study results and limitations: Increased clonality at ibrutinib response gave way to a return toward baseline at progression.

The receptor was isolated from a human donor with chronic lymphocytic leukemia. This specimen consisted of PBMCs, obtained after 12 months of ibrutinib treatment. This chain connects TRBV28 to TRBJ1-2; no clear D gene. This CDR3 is CASSPPVGGLGYTF. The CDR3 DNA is TGTGCCAGCAGTCCCCCAGTCGGAGGGCTTGGCTACACCTTC.